Presented here are 14 T cell receptor beta chains from one specimen sequenced in a study of OX40 agonist ivuxolimab in advanced cancers. Here immunoSEQ multiplex PCR was the method, and the copy in TCRdb shows in-frame clones only, minus some. Counted here are about 64,000 clones, roughly 84% occurring once; the ten biggest clones make up approximately 2.9%. The sequencing used CD4+ or CD8+ T cells sorted from blood, collected in a trial of the OX40 agonist ivuxolimab. The receptors come from an adult with an advanced solid tumor such as melanoma, head and neck, liver or kidney cancer.

The chain has TRBV27 and TRBJ1-1, with 9 bases aligning to TRBD1. The CDR3 extends over 13 amino acids. Germline V CDR1 and CDR2: MNHEY, SMNVEV (reference sequence). The junction had 0 bases not matched to a gene; V was cut back by 6 bases and J by 1 base. The CDR3 DNA is TGTGCCAGCAGGGGACAGGGGAACACTGAAGCTTTCTTT. As protein: CASRGQGNTEAFF.

The chain links TRBV30 to TRBJ1-2; 8 bases are a match to TRBD1. V shed 1 base, J shed 5 bases, and the junction held 9 bases outside the gene matches. Germline V CDR1 and CDR2: GTSNPN, SVGIG (reference sequence). CDR3 length: 15 residues. In DNA, the CDR3 is TGTGCCTGGAGTGGAGGCAGGGGGCGAGGGTATGGCTACACCTTC. It translates to CAWSGGRGRGYGYTF.

This clone has a handful of counts. V usage is TRBV10-3 and J usage is TRBJ2-5, with 8 bases fitting TRBD2. Germline-derived CDR1 and CDR2 are ENHRY and SYGVKD. The trim removed 0 bases at V and 5 bases at J, leaving 8 bases unmatched. This CDR3 comprises 16 residues. CDR3 amino acids: CAISESGAGDRETQYF. The CDR3 nucleotides are TGTGCCATCAGTGAGTCAGGAGCGGGAGATAGGGAGACCCAGTACTTC.

The V call is TRBV10-3, the J call TRBJ2-1; 15 positions agree with TRBD2. Germline V gives CDR1 ENHRY, CDR2 SYGVKD. V dropped 0 bases and J dropped 7; count of bases not matched to a gene: 1. The CDR3 consists of 16 residues. CDR3 nucleotides: TGTGCCATCAGTGAGTCCGGACTAGCGGGGGGGAATGAGCAGTTCTTC. This sequence encodes CAISESGLAGGNEQFF.

The chain recombines TRBV2 with TRBJ2-2, with D possibly TRBD1 on 6 matching bases. Germline V CDR1 and CDR2: SNHLY, FYNNEI. V was pared by 6 bases and J by 4 bases, with 15 bases between. The CDR3 runs 15 residues. CDR3 coding DNA: TGTGCCAGCAGAGCCGGGACATCGACCACCGGGGAGCTGTTTTTT. It is translated as CASRAGTSTTGELFF.

This chain links TRBV29-1 with TRBJ1-1; D perhaps matches TRBD1 (5 bases). This CDR3 comprises 16 residues. Germline lookup yields CDR1 SQVTM and CDR2 ANQGSEA. Trimming took off 6 bases at V and 4 bases at J, with 24 bases between the two ends. Here the CDR3 DNA reads TGCAGCGTCCCGCGCGGCAGGGTAGACGTGGGCACTGAAGCTTTCTTT. It codes for CSVPRGRVDVGTEAFF.

The chain carries TRBV14 and TRBJ1-6; D might be TRBD1 (6 bases). The V and J ends lost 8 bases and 7 bases respectively, with 18 bases between them. The CDR3 has 15 amino acids. The germline V gene encodes CDR1 SGHDN and CDR2 FVKESK. In nucleotides, the CDR3 is TGTGCCAGCTCTGGGGCCGCCAGGGGCAATTCACCCCTCCACTTT. It translates to CASSGAARGNSPLHF.

The chain employs TRBV7-2 and TRBJ2-3; tentative D call: TRBD1 (6 bases). CDR1 and CDR2 (germline): SGHTA, FQGNSA. The ends were cut back, 4 bases at V and 5 bases at J, with 13 bases in the middle. The CDR3 is 14 residues long. The CDR3 loop reads CASSYREVKDTQYF. The CDR3 nucleotides are TGTGCCAGCAGCTACAGGGAAGTGAAAGATACGCAGTATTTT.

J is TRBJ2-5 and V is TRBV21-1; the table's D call, TRBD2, has no DNA check behind it. TRBV21-1 is given as a pseudogene. CDR3 length equals 17 residues. The CDR3 nucleotides read TGTGCCAGCAGCGAACGATTAGCGGGAGAAGTCAGAGAGACCCAGTACTTC. Protein product: CASSERLAGEVRETQYF.

The rearrangement joins TRBV7-2 to TRBJ2-7; D is possibly TRBD1 or TRBD2 (7 bases each). Trimming cost V 4 bases and J 3 bases, with 13 bases left between them. Germline V gene lookup returns CDR1 SGHTA and CDR2 FQGNSA. The CDR3 sequence is 14 residues long. CDR3 DNA sequence: TGTGCCAGCAGCTCAGGGGGAGGGATCTACGAGCAGTACTTC. Amino acids: CASSSGGGIYEQYF.

V usage is TRBV4-1 and J usage is TRBJ2-3; D may be TRBD1 or TRBD2 (5 bases each). The CDR3 totals 17 residues. The germline V gene encodes CDR1 MGHRA and CDR2 YSYEKL. With 0 bases removed from V and 5 bases from J, the gap between germline ends came to 18 bases. The CDR3 reads CASSQDRDPPWGDTQYF. DNA of the CDR3: TGCGCCAGCAGCCAAGATCGGGACCCACCCTGGGGAGATACGCAGTATTTT.

The gene calls are TRBV25-1 and TRBJ1-3; a weak D match, TRBD1 (6 bases). The V gene's germline CDR1 is MGHDK and CDR2 SYGVNS. V was shortened by 3 bases and J by 8 bases, with 14 bases between the two germline ends. The CDR3 totals 14 residues. CDR3 residues: CASSDRGRRHTIYF. DNA of the CDR3: TGTGCCAGCAGTGACAGGGGAAGGAGGCACACCATATATTTT.

V and J are TRBV6-5 and TRBJ2-7; 8 positions match TRBD1. Per the germline V gene, CDR1 is MNHEY and CDR2 is SVGAGI. Germline trimming cut 5 bases from V and 5 bases from J; bases unmatched to any gene: 11. The CDR3 spans 15 residues. The CDR3 coding sequence is TGTGCCAGCAGTAGGAGGAACAGGGGGGTTGACGAGCAGTACTTC. This sequence encodes CASSRRNRGVDEQYF.

The chain links TRBV7-9 to TRBJ2-3; D is unclear. V dropped 2 bases and J dropped 0 bases, with 0 bases sitting between them. The CDR3 runs 12 residues. Germline assignment: CDR1 SEHNR and CDR2 FQNEAQ (reference sequence). CDR3 DNA: TGTGCCAGCAGCTTAAGCACAGATACGCAGTATTTT. Amino acids: CASSLSTDTQYF.